This is a list of T cell receptor beta chains from one sample in a study of cytomegalovirus exposure and HLA in healthy donors. Libraries were prepared by immunoSEQ multiplex PCR; TCRdb keeps only in-frame clonotypes and omits some of them. This sample has 170,000 or so clones, with approximately 88% found just once. The sample consisted of PBMCs. These receptors came from a boy younger than 10 in good health and CMV-seronegative. The CDR3 runs from the conserved cysteine through the conserved F or W. D genes are given only for firm matches. Clone size is given for some rows only: seen once, a few or many times, or a class if the clone is expanded.

TRBV7-2	TRBJ2-3	few	NA	TGTGCCAGCAGCCCAAAAACAGATACGCAGTATTTT	CASSPKTDTQYF
TRBV29-1	TRBJ1-1	NA	NA	TGCAGCGTTAGGTCAGGGGTCGGAAACACTGAAGCTTTCTTT	CSVRSGVGNTEAFF
TRBV28	TRBJ1-4	few	NA	TGTGCCAGCAGCTTCCCCCGGGGGGCCAGTGAAAAACTGTTTTTT	CASSFPRGASEKLFF
TRBV2	TRBJ2-1	few	TRBD1	TGTGCCAGCAGTGCACCGGACAGGTCAAATGAGCAGTTCTTC	CASSAPDRSNEQFF
TRBV7-8	TRBJ2-4	NA	TRBD1	TGTGCCAGCAGCGTAGACAGGGGGGGAAACATTCAGTACTTC	CASSVDRGGNIQYF
TRBV10-3	TRBJ1-2	NA	TRBD1	TGTGCCATCCCGGCGACAGGGGTCTATGGCTACACCTTC	CAIPATGVYGYTF
TRBV6-4	TRBJ2-3	NA	TRBD2	TGTGCCAGCAGTGACTCCTCCAGCGGGAGTGGGACAGATACGCAGTATTTT	CASSDSSSGSGTDTQYF
TRBV29-1	TRBJ1-2	NA	NA	TGCAGCGTTGAAGGCGGGACCTATGGCTACACCTTC	CSVEGGTYGYTF
TRBV6-6	TRBJ1-1	NA	NA	TGTGCCAGCAGCCGCGGAAACGAAGCTTTCTTT	CASSRGNEAFF
TRBV10-3	TRBJ2-7	NA	NA	TGTGCCATAGCGGGTCTGTCCTACGAGCAGTACTTC	CAIAGLSYEQYF
TRBV29-1	TRBJ1-1	NA	NA	TGCAGCGTTGTGGGAGTGAGGATGAACACTGAAGCTTTCTTT	CSVVGVRMNTEAFF
TRBV30	TRBJ2-7	NA	TRBD2	TGTGCCGTCGAACTAGCGGTCTCCTACGAGCAGTACTTC	CAVELAVSYEQYF
TRBV4-1	TRBJ2-1	NA	NA	TGCGCCAGCAGCCAGAGACTAGACTACAATGAGCAGTTCTTC	CASSQRLDYNEQFF
TRBV6-1	TRBJ2-1	NA	TRBD2	TGTGCCAGCAGTGAAAACACTAGCGGGAGGAGAAATGAGCAGTTCTTC	CASSENTSGRRNEQFF
TRBV5-6	TRBJ2-2	once	TRBD2	TGTGCCAGCAGCTCCAAGGGGGGACTAGCGGTGAACACCGGGGAGCTGTTTTTT	CASSSKGGLAVNTGELFF
TRBV28	TRBJ2-1	NA	TRBD2	TGTGCCAGCAGTTTAGGTCTAGCGGGGGGCAGGGATGAGCAGTTCTTC	CASSLGLAGGRDEQFF
TRBV7-8	TRBJ2-6	NA	NA	TGTGCCAGCAGCTCCCGCGTGCCAGGTACCTCTGGGGCCAACGTCCTGACTTTC	CASSSRVPGTSGANVLTF
TRBV19	TRBJ2-7	NA	TRBD2	TGTGCCAGTAGCCTCGGGCGCGGGAGGGCCTACAACGAGCAGTACTTC	CASSLGRGRAYNEQYF
TRBV19	TRBJ1-1	NA	NA	TGTGCCAGTAGTATATCTGGACAAGACACTGAAGCTTTCTTT	CASSISGQDTEAFF
TRBV5-1	TRBJ2-7	NA	NA	TGCGCCAGCAGCTTGGGTAGTGGCGAGCAGTACTTC	CASSLGSGEQYF
TRBV25-1	TRBJ1-6	few	NA	TGTGCCAGCAGTGGAAATCTGAGGAGTTATAATTCACCCCTCCACTTT	CASSGNLRSYNSPLHF
TRBV28	TRBJ1-5	NA	TRBD1	TGTGCCAGCAGTTTATTGTGGGACAGGGGGGAGGTAATGAGCAATCAGCCCCAGCATTTT	CASSLLWDRGEVMSNQPQHF
TRBV2	TRBJ2-1	few	NA	TGTGCCAGCGGGAGGGGGTCCTACAATGAGCAGTTCTTC	CASGRGSYNEQFF
TRBV5-1	TRBJ2-2	NA	TRBD2	TGCGCCAGCAGCTTGGAGGCGGGGGTCTACACCGGGGAGCTGTTTTTT	CASSLEAGVYTGELFF
TRBV6-5	TRBJ1-1	few	NA	TGTGCCAGCAGTTTACGGGGTCACACTGAAGCTTTCTTT	CASSLRGHTEAFF
TRBV6-5	TRBJ2-5	NA	TRBD2	TGTGCCAGCAGTTACTCGGGGGGAGGGCCAGGGGAGACCCAGTACTTC	CASSYSGGGPGETQYF
TRBV7-9	TRBJ2-7	NA	TRBD2	TGTGCCAGCAGCCCAACCTCTAGCGGCTATCACTACGAGCAGTACTTC	CASSPTSSGYHYEQYF
TRBV18	TRBJ2-6	NA	TRBD1	TGTGCCAGCTCACCGTATTGGCAGGGGGCCTCTGGGGCCAACGTCCTGACTTTC	CASSPYWQGASGANVLTF
TRBV5-1	TRBJ1-2	NA	TRBD1	TGCGCCAGCAGCTTGTGGGGACCGAGGGGACAGAACATCTATGGCTACACCTTC	CASSLWGPRGQNIYGYTF
TRBV19	TRBJ1-5	NA	NA	TGTGCCAGTAGTATAGATCGGGGGTTTCAGCCCCAGCATTTT	CASSIDRGFQPQHF
TRBV19	TRBJ2-1	NA	TRBD1	TGTGCCAGTAGTGCATACCGGGACAGGGGACCCAATGAGCAGTTCTTC	CASSAYRDRGPNEQFF
TRBV2	TRBJ2-7	NA	TRBD1	TGTGCCAGCAGCCAAGGACAGGGCTGGTCCTACGAGCAGTACTTC	CASSQGQGWSYEQYF
TRBV7-8	TRBJ2-3	NA	TRBD2	TGTGCCAGCAGCTTAGGTCCGGGACTAGCGGACACAGATACGCAGTATTTT	CASSLGPGLADTDTQYF
TRBV5-1	TRBJ1-4	NA	TRBD1	TGCGCCAGCGGACCAGGGGGCGCAGAGGGCGAAAAACTGTTTTTT	CASGPGGAEGEKLFF
TRBV7-9	TRBJ2-5	few	TRBD2	TGTGCCAGCAGTCGGACTAGCGGAGGGACGTTTGAAGTACAAGAGACCCAGTACTTC	CASSRTSGGTFEVQETQYF
TRBV19	TRBJ2-7	NA	TRBD2	TGTGCCAGTAGTAAGCGAATTTACGCGGGAGGGTCAATCGAGCAGTACTTC	CASSKRIYAGGSIEQYF
TRBV5-1	TRBJ2-7	NA	NA	TGCGCCAGCAGCATGGGGGGTAGCGAGTTCTACGAGCAGTACTTC	CASSMGGSEFYEQYF
TRBV5-6	TRBJ1-4	few	NA	TGTGCCAGCAGCCCGGGAACAGGGAGCACTAATGAAAAACTGTTTTTT	CASSPGTGSTNEKLFF
TRBV6-6	TRBJ2-2	NA	TRBD2	TGTGCCAGCAGTGCCCTAGCGGGAGCGGTCGGGGAGCTGTTTTTT	CASSALAGAVGELFF
TRBV11-2	TRBJ2-1	NA	TRBD1	TGTGCCAGCAGCTTAACTCCGGACAGGTTTTCCTACAATGAGCAGTTCTTC	CASSLTPDRFSYNEQFF
TRBV9	TRBJ2-7	NA	NA	TGTGCCAGCAGCGTAACCGAAATAGGGGGCGAGCAGTACTTC	CASSVTEIGGEQYF
TRBV12-2	TRBJ2-7	NA	NA	TGTGCAAGTCGCTTAAGGACTAGCGGGGTTTACGAGCAGTACTTC	CASRLRTSGVYEQYF
TRBV14	TRBJ1-1	NA	TRBD1	TGTGCCAGCAGCCAACCGACAGGGGAAGCTTTCTTT	CASSQPTGEAFF
TRBV9	TRBJ2-1	NA	NA	TGTGCCAGCAGGGGGGCAGGGCGGAATGAGCAGTTCTTC	CASRGAGRNEQFF
TRBV5-1	TRBJ1-1	NA	NA	TGCGCCAGCAGCTTGCCATCGGAGCACACTGAAGCTTTCTTT	CASSLPSEHTEAFF
TRBV27	TRBJ2-2	NA	NA	TGTGCCAGCAAAATGTGGGCAGGGCGAACACCGAACACCGGGGAGCTGTTTTTT	CASKMWAGRTPNTGELFF
TRBV2	TRBJ2-2	once	TRBD2	TGTGCCAGCAGTCGAGCGGGGGCGGACACCGGGGAGCTGTTTTTT	CASSRAGADTGELFF
TRBV5-6	TRBJ2-3	NA	NA	TGTGCCAGCAGCGTGCGGCCAGATACGCAGTATTTT	CASSVRPDTQYF
TRBV13	TRBJ1-2	NA	NA	TGTGCCAGCAGTTCGGGAGGAGTTCCTAACTATGGCTACACCTTC	CASSSGGVPNYGYTF
TRBV28	TRBJ2-7	NA	TRBD1	TGTGCCAGCACTACCGGACAGGTCTACGAGCAGTACTTC	CASTTGQVYEQYF
TRBV4-1	TRBJ1-1	NA	TRBD1	TGCGCCAGCAGCCAAACAGCGACAGGGGGAAACACTGAAGCTTTCTTT	CASSQTATGGNTEAFF
TRBV11-3	TRBJ2-7	NA	TRBD2	TGTGCCAGCAGCATTAGCGGGGGTTTCCACGAGCAGTACTTC	CASSISGGFHEQYF
TRBV18	TRBJ2-7	NA	TRBD1	TGTGCCAGCTCACCTCGGACAGGGGCCGATTCAAGCTCCTACGAGCAGTACTTC	CASSPRTGADSSSYEQYF
TRBV5-1	TRBJ1-2	NA	TRBD1	TGCGCCAGCAGCTTGGAGGGCCAGGGGGAAGGAGGCTACACCTTC	CASSLEGQGEGGYTF